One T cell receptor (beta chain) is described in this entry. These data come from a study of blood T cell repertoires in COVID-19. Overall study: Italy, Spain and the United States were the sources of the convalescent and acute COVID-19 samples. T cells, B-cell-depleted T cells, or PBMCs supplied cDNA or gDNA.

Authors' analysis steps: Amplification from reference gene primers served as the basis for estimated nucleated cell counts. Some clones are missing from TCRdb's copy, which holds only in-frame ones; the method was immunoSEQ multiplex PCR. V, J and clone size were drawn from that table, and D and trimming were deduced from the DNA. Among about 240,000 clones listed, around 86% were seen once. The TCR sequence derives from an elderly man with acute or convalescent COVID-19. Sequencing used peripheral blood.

CDR3 sequence (DNA): TGTGCCAGCAGCTTAGCTGCGGGACAGCTCTCCTACGAGCAGTACTTC. Amino acid sequence: CASSLAAGQLSYEQYF. This sequence joins TRBV5-5 and TRBJ2-7; D may be TRBD1 (7 bases). The CDR3 is 16 amino acids. The V gene's germline CDR1 is SGHKS and CDR2 YYEKEE (reference sequence). Deletions cut 2 bases from V and 0 bases from J, with 15 bases between.